The 29 T cell receptor beta chains listed next were all sequenced from one sample in a study of T cell repertoires in cytomegalovirus infection. TCRdb passed the reads through MiXCR, listing each CDR3 protein once. Found here are about 89,000 distinct CDR3 sequences, about 31% of them singletons; the top ten hold approximately 75%. These receptors' targets are unknown. Sample: CD8+ T cells from cultured PBMCs, taken from culture after CMV antigen stimulation. These receptor sequences come from a human donor in good health (CMV status not recorded). Some clones in this sample may be carry-over from other donors' samples.

This clonotype was picked up a small number of times. The chain has TRBV28 and TRBJ2-3, with D hard to call. Germline CDR1 and CDR2: MDHEN and SYDVKM. Trimming stripped 8 bases from V and 2 bases from J, with 17 bases between. CDR3 size: 15 residues. This CDR3 reads CASLKVGPPTDTQYF. The CDR3 DNA sequence: TGTGCCAGCCTAAAAGTGGGCCCCCCCACAGATACGCAGTATTTT. The full variable domain, in which reference TRBV28 and TRBJ2-3 provide the parts outside the CDR3, is DVKVTQSSRYLVKRTGEKVFLECVQDMDHENMFWYRQDPGLGLRLIYFSYDVKMKEKGDIPEGYSVSREKKERFSLILESASTNQTSMYLCASLKVGPPTDTQYFGPGTRLTVL.

This clonotype came up a few times. DNA of the CDR3: TGTGCCAGCAGTTACTCGAAGACCCCCTACGAGCAGTACTTC. Its translation is CASSYSKTPYEQYF. The J gene is TRBJ2-7, the V gene TRBV6-8; D is ambiguous. CDR1 and CDR2 from the germline V gene are MNHGY and SAAAGT. V lost 0 bases to trimming and J lost 2 bases, with 8 bases between them. The CDR3 sequence is 14 residues long.

The chain joins TRBV14 to TRBJ1-2, with D maybe TRBD1 (6 bases). V shed 4 bases and J shed 6 bases, with 12 bases lying between them. Germline CDR1 reads SGHDN; CDR2 reads FVKESK. This CDR3 comprises 13 residues. CDR3 region: CASSRSGHHGYTF. The DNA of the CDR3 is TGTGCCAGCAGCCGATCGGGACACCATGGCTACACCTTC.

This chain joins TRBV18 and TRBJ1-2; unclear D gene. Germline assignment: CDR1 KGHSH and CDR2 LQKENI. The CDR3 is 15 residues long. The V end lost 3 bases, the J end lost 2 bases, and 13 bases lay between the germline ends. The DNA of the CDR3 is TGTGCCAGCTCACCGAGTGGGCCGAGAAACTATGGCTACACCTTC. Translation gives CASSPSGPRNYGYTF.

This clonotype appeared a few times. The chain carries TRBV6-1 and TRBJ1-1, with D hard to call. CDR1 is MNHNS, CDR2 SASEGT, per germline. This CDR3 contains 13 residues. V was pared by 3 bases and J by 3 bases, with 8 bases between. CDR3 DNA sequence: TGTGCCAGCAGTGACGGTTCGTACACTGAAGCTTTCTTT. Its translation: CASSDGSYTEAFF.

V and J are TRBV7-9 and TRBJ2-7; 7 positions match TRBD2. The V segment lost 5 bases and the J segment 2 bases; nucleotides outside the gene matches: 9. In germline, CDR1 is SEHNR, CDR2 FQNEAQ (reference sequence). The CDR3 contains 15 residues. CDR3 in DNA: TGTGCCAGCAGCGTGTCCGGGACTATCGCCTACGAGCAGTACTTC. Translation gives CASSVSGTIAYEQYF.

This chain joins TRBV9 and TRBJ2-3; 8 nucleotides agree with TRBD2. This CDR3 spans 15 amino acids. Unmatched junction bases numbered 8, after V lost 4 bases and J lost 4 bases. Germline assignment: CDR1 SGDLS and CDR2 YYNGEE. The CDR3 DNA reads as TGTGCCAGCAGCAGGGGCGGGAGGTCGGCAGATACGCAGTATTTT. This gives the protein CASSRGGRSADTQYF.

This clonotype showed up just once. V is TRBV3-1 and J is TRBJ1-1, with D perhaps matching TRBD1 (6 bases). The CDR3 consists of 14 residues. CDR1 LGHDT and CDR2 YNNKEL come from the germline V gene (reference sequence). Between the trimmed V and J ends, which lost 1 base and 2 bases, there was a span of 8 bases. The CDR3 sequence is CASSQGGANTEAFF. CDR3 in DNA: TGTGCCAGCAGCCAAGGGGGGGCTAACACTGAAGCTTTCTTT.

A few counts support this clonotype. This rearrangement joins TRBV28 to TRBJ1-1; possibly TRBD1 for D (5 bases). Per the germline V gene, CDR1 is MDHEN and CDR2 is SYDVKM. V lost 6 bases and J lost 4, with 15 bases in between. The CDR3 runs to 14 residues. The CDR3 sequence is CASSEIGGRTEAFF. The CDR3 DNA reads as TGTGCCAGCAGCGAGATTGGGGGTCGCACTGAAGCTTTCTTT.

V and J are TRBV5-6 and TRBJ1-1; D possibly corresponds to TRBD1 (5 bases). Germline lookup yields CDR1 SGHDT and CDR2 YYEEEE. Trimming left V 1 base short and J 6 bases short, with 10 bases between. The CDR3 covers 13 residues. Here the CDR3 reads CASSLWGVPEAFF. The CDR3 nucleotides read TGTGCCAGCAGCTTGTGGGGGGTACCTGAAGCTTTCTTT.

This clonotype has ten or more counts. The V and J genes are TRBV5-1 and TRBJ2-1; D is unresolved. V dropped 4 bases and J dropped 7 bases, with 18 bases sitting between them. The CDR3 spans 15 residues. CDR1 SGHRS and CDR2 YFSETQ come from the germline V gene. The CDR3 sequence: CASSIQDPALNEQFF. CDR3 nucleotide sequence: TGCGCCAGCAGCATCCAGGACCCAGCTCTTAATGAGCAGTTCTTC.

This clonotype was seen a few times. J is TRBJ2-1 and V is TRBV7-6; TRBD2 agrees at 11 bases. Germline-derived CDR1 and CDR2 are SGHVS and FNYEAQ. The junction had 5 bases not matched to a gene; V was cut back by 5 bases and J by 2 bases. CDR3 length equals 16 residues. For the CDR3, the DNA is TGTGCCAGCAGCAATTTAGCGGGGGGGGCCTACAATGAGCAGTTCTTC. This sequence encodes CASSNLAGGAYNEQFF.

This clonotype came up many times. The V call is TRBV7-6, the J call TRBJ2-1; 8 bases are shared with TRBD1. Per germline, CDR1 SGHVS and CDR2 FNYEAQ. This CDR3 comprises 15 residues. With V trimmed by 1 base and J by 6 bases, 5 bases remained unmatched. DNA for the CDR3: TGTGCCAGCAGCTTAGACCCCGGGACAGGCAATGAGCAGTTCTTC. Translated: CASSLDPGTGNEQFF.

The gene calls are TRBV6-5 and TRBJ2-2; 7 nucleotides align to TRBD2. Per germline, CDR1 MNHEY and CDR2 SVGAGI. This CDR3 spans 13 amino acids. CDR3 amino acids: CGSRGTNTGELFF. CDR3 nucleotide sequence: TGTGGATCGCGGGGGACGAACACCGGGGAGCTGTTTTTT.

The sample holds a few counts of this clonotype. The V gene is TRBV6-2 or TRBV6-3, the J gene TRBJ2-5; 7 bases are a match to TRBD2. Germline V CDR1 and CDR2: MNHEY, SVGEGT. J was trimmed by 5 bases and V by 5 bases; bases with no gene match: 11. There are 15 residues in the CDR3. The CDR3 DNA follows: TGTGCCAGCAGTACAACAAGGGACTATCGGGAGACCCAGTACTTC. This sequence encodes CASSTTRDYRETQYF.

The chain is built from TRBV15 and TRBJ1-3; D remains unclear. In germline, CDR1 is LNHNV, CDR2 YYDKDF (reference sequence). The germline V and J ends were trimmed by 4 bases and 4 bases, with 14 bases remaining between them. The CDR3 consists of 15 residues. The CDR3 DNA is TGTGCCACCAGCAAAGGTAGCAGCGGAGGAAACACCATATATTTT. Its translation is CATSKGSSGGNTIYF.

This clonotype was picked up many times. The chain links TRBV6-6 to TRBJ2-7; the D gene is possibly TRBD1 (5 bases). V lost 2 bases and J 6 bases, leaving 17 bases between the germline ends. There are 15 residues in the CDR3. Germline CDR1 and CDR2: MNHNY and SVGAGI (reference sequence). The CDR3 is CASSYQVGRASEQYF. The CDR3 region has the DNA TGTGCCAGCAGTTACCAGGTGGGCAGGGCCAGCGAGCAGTACTTC.

Many counts were recorded for this clonotype. The rearrangement joins TRBV7-8 to TRBJ2-3; 15 bases map to TRBD2. Germline V gene lookup returns CDR1 SGHVS and CDR2 FQNEAQ. After removal of 1 base from V and 5 bases from J, the junction contained 4 bases not matched to a gene. This CDR3 has 17 amino acids. In DNA form, the CDR3 reads TGTGCCAGCAGCTTAGGGACTAGCGGGGGGGCAGGAGATACGCAGTATTTT. Amino acids: CASSLGTSGGAGDTQYF.

This clonotype was recorded at least ten times. This rearrangement joins TRBV12-3 or TRBV12-4 to TRBJ1-4; D perhaps matches TRBD1 (5 bases). The CDR3 contains 14 residues. The V and J ends lost 3 bases and 8 bases respectively, with 13 bases between them. CDR3 DNA: TGTGCCAGCAGTTTTGCCAGGGATGGCGAAAAACTGTTTTTT. Encoded protein: CASSFARDGEKLFF.

The chain uses TRBV28 and TRBJ2-1, with 10 bases identical to TRBD2. Per germline, CDR1 MDHEN and CDR2 SYDVKM. The CDR3 extends over 16 amino acids. Trimming took 6 bases from V and 3 from J; bases not matched to a gene: 8. CDR3 nucleotide sequence: TGTGCCAGCAGCCTTCTTTGGACTAGCGGCTACAATGAGCAGTTCTTC. This sequence encodes CASSLLWTSGYNEQFF. Complete variable domain (other parts from reference TRBV28 and TRBJ2-1): DVKVTQSSRYLVKRTGEKVFLECVQDMDHENMFWYRQDPGLGLRLIYFSYDVKMKEKGDIPEGYSVSREKKERFSLILESASTNQTSMYLCASSLLWTSGYNEQFFGPGTRLTVL.

This chain connects TRBV7-1 to TRBJ2-7; D remains unclear. TRBV7-1 is classed as an ORF, of uncertain function. The CDR3 loop spans 14 amino acids. Trimming shortened V by 3 bases and J by 4 bases, and 13 bases separated the two germline ends. The CDR3 DNA sequence: TGTGCCAGCAGCTCCTCCTTAAAAAATTACGAGCAGTACTTC. Its protein product is CASSSSLKNYEQYF.

The J gene is TRBJ2-1, the V gene TRBV9; D may be TRBD2 (5 bases). The CDR3 sequence is 14 residues long. From germline, CDR1 is SGDLS and CDR2 YYNGEE. V was pared by 0 bases and J by 10 bases, with 14 bases between. The chain's CDR3 is CASSVDGNWSEQFF. The CDR3 DNA reads TGTGCCAGCAGCGTAGACGGGAACTGGAGCGAGCAGTTCTTC.

In its sample, this clonotype was seen a few times. The gene calls are TRBV19 and TRBJ1-2, with 10 bases matching TRBD1. The germline V gene encodes CDR1 LNHDA and CDR2 SQIVND (reference sequence). The CDR3 sequence is 16 residues long. Losses at the gene ends were 10 bases for V and 3 bases for J; bases not matched to a gene: 14. The CDR3 DNA sequence: TGTGCCACATACGCCGGGACAGGGGATTTATACTATGGCTACACCTTC. Protein sequence: CATYAGTGDLYYGYTF. Full variable domain (remainder filled in from reference TRBV19 and TRBJ1-2): DGGITQSPKYLFRKEGQNVTLSCEQNLNHDAMYWYRQDPGQGLRLIYYSQIVNDFQKGDIAEGYSVSREKKESFPLTVTSAQKNPTAFYLCATYAGTGDLYYGYTFGSGTRLTVV.

The rearrangement joins TRBV7-3 to TRBJ1-2; 7 nucleotides line up with TRBD1. With 5 bases clipped from V and 4 bases from J, the junction kept 7 bases outside the gene matches. Germline V gene lookup returns CDR1 SGHTA and CDR2 FQGTGA. This CDR3 is 14 amino acids long. CDR3 sequence (DNA): TGTGCCAGCAGCCCGACAGGGACGGGCTATGGCTACACCTTC. It translates to CASSPTGTGYGYTF.

The V gene is TRBV7-9, the J gene TRBJ1-2, with a weak D call TRBD1 (6 bases). The CDR3 totals 13 residues. Per germline, CDR1 SEHNR and CDR2 FQNEAQ (reference sequence). The V end lost 5 bases, the J end lost 8 bases, and 15 bases lay between the germline ends. CDR3 loop: CASSDDAGAGYTF. DNA for the CDR3: TGTGCCAGCAGCGACGACGCAGGGGCGGGCTACACCTTC.

Judged by abundance, this clonotype is medium-sized. The chain links TRBV7-2 to TRBJ1-6; D gene ambiguous. Germline CDR1 and CDR2: SGHTA and FQGNSA. This CDR3 contains 12 residues. V was trimmed by 0 bases and J by 9 bases, leaving 3 bases between them. The CDR3 reads CASSLAPSPLHF. The CDR3 DNA sequence: TGTGCCAGCAGCTTAGCCCCTTCACCCCTCCACTTT.

The V gene is TRBV6-5, the J gene TRBJ2-5, with TRBD2 matching over 12 bases. Germline lookup yields CDR1 MNHEY and CDR2 SVGAGI. This CDR3 spans 15 amino acids. V lost 4 bases to trimming and J lost 7 bases; unmatched junction nucleotides: 7. CDR3 sequence: CASSSSTSGGGTQYF. The DNA of the CDR3 is TGTGCCAGCAGTTCCTCGACTAGCGGGGGAGGGACCCAGTACTTC.

This clonotype has only a few counts. The chain has TRBV12-3 or TRBV12-4 and TRBJ1-2; 9 bases are a match to TRBD1. This CDR3 contains 16 residues. The J segment lost 2 bases and the V segment lost 5 bases, leaving 9 bases of the junction unmatched. The CDR3 loop is CASSPPGTGWNYGYTF. The CDR3 DNA is TGTGCCAGCAGTCCCCCCGGGACAGGGTGGAACTATGGCTACACCTTC.

This rearrangement joins TRBV4-1 to TRBJ2-5; D gene unclear. Between the trimmed V and J ends, which lost 4 bases and 2 bases, there was a span of 17 bases. There are 16 residues in the CDR3. Germline CDR1 reads MGHRA; CDR2 reads YSYEKL. The CDR3 coding sequence is TGCGCCAGCAGCCGGGCAGAAGACGGGTGGCAAGAGACCCAGTACTTC. As protein: CASSRAEDGWQETQYF.